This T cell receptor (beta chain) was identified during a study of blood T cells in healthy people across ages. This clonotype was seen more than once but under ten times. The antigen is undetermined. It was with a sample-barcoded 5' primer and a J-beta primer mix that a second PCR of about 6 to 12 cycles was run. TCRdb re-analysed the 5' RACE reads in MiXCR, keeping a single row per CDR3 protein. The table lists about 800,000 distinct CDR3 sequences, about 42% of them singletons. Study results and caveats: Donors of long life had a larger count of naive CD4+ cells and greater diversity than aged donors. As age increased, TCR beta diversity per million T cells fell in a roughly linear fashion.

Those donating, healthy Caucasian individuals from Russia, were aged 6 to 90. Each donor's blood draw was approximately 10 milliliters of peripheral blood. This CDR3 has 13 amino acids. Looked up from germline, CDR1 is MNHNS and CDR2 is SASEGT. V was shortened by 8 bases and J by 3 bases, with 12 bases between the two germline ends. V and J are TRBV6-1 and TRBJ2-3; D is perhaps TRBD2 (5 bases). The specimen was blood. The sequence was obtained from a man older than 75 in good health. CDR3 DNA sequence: TGTGCCAGCCTCCCCACTAGGACAGATACGCAGTATTTT. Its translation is CASLPTRTDTQYF.